This T cell receptor (beta chain) is drawn from a study of blood T cell repertoires in COVID-19. About the research overall: Sites in the United States, Italy and Spain provided acute and convalescent COVID-19 samples. PBMCs, B-cell-depleted T cells, or T cells were the source of the cDNA or gDNA that made up the material.

Trimming pared 4 bases from V and 7 bases from J, leaving 15 bases between. Germline-derived CDR1 and CDR2 are SGHRS and YFSETQ. The CDR3 runs to 15 residues. As originally analysed: Amplified reference gene primers provided the basis for estimating nucleated cell counts. Assay used: immunoSEQ multiplex PCR; TCRdb lists only in-frame clones, some missing. V, J and clone size were drawn from that table, and D and trimming were deduced from the DNA. Among some 260,000 clones, 60% to 75% were seen once, and the ten largest hold 3% to 3.5%. This receptor was identified in a woman aged 80 or over with acute or convalescent COVID-19. Sequencing input: peripheral blood. The chain uses TRBV5-1 and TRBJ1-6; a possible D gene is TRBD1 (5 bases). DNA for the CDR3: TGCGCCAGCAGCCTCAGCCAGGGAGGAAATTCACCCCTCCACTTT. This gives the protein CASSLSQGGNSPLHF.